Listed below are T cell receptor beta chains from one sample, sequenced in a study of blood T cell repertoires in COVID-19. The table came from immunoSEQ multiplex PCR; TCRdb's copy has only in-frame clones and leaves some out. The sample lists more than 350,000 clones, approximately 89% occurring once. The sequenced sample consisted of peripheral blood. These receptors were obtained from a woman aged 25-40 years with COVID-19, enrolled during active disease. The CDR3 runs from the conserved cysteine through the conserved F or W. The D gene is left open where the match is weak. Expanded clones are given a class, and other clones once, few, many or no size at all.

j_call v_call d_call clone_size cdr3_nt cdr3_aa
TRBJ2-6 TRBV5-1 NA NA TGCGCCAGCAGCGACGACACTTTGGGGGCCAACGTCCTGACTTTC CASSDDTLGANVLTF
TRBJ2-4 TRBV5-6 NA NA TGTGCCAGCAGCTTGACTGTAGCCAAAAACATTCAGTACTTC CASSLTVAKNIQYF
TRBJ1-2 TRBV3-1/TRBV3-2 NA few TGTGCCAGCAGCCAGGAGGGGTATGGCTACACCTTC CASSQEGYGYTF
TRBJ2-1 TRBV5-1 TRBD2 NA TGCGCCAGCAGCTCTAGCGGGAGTGGGAATGAGCAGTTCTTC CASSSSGSGNEQFF
TRBJ1-1 TRBV15 NA NA TGTGCCACCAGCAGAGATGGGGGGATGTGGGGTCTGAACACTGAAGCTTTCTTT CATSRDGGMWGLNTEAFF
TRBJ2-7 TRBV24-1 NA NA TGTGCCACCAGTGATTTCCACAGTTACGAGCAGTACTTC CATSDFHSYEQYF
TRBJ2-7 TRBV6-5 TRBD1 NA TGTGCCAGCAGCCGGACAGGGAGGTCATCCGAGCAGTACTTC CASSRTGRSSEQYF
TRBJ2-2 TRBV7-2 NA NA TGTGCCAGCAGCTTAGACATGCTCAACACCGGGGAGCTGTTTTTT CASSLDMLNTGELFF
TRBJ2-7 TRBV28 TRBD1 NA TGTGCCAGCAGTTTATTGCCAGGGGGCTACGAGCAGTACTTC CASSLLPGGYEQYF
TRBJ2-7 TRBV25-1 NA NA TGTGCCACCTTATCCTACGAGCAGTACTTC CATLSYEQYF
TRBJ1-1 TRBV28 NA once TGTGCCAGCAGTTTAGCGGTCAACATGAACACTGAAGCTTTCTTT CASSLAVNMNTEAFF
TRBJ2-5 TRBV19 TRBD1 NA TGTGCCAGTACCCGAGGCCGGGACAGGGAAGAGACCCAGTACTTC CASTRGRDREETQYF
TRBJ1-4 TRBV4-1 NA few TGCGCCAGCAGCCAAGGGGGCGGGACCTCTAATGAAAAACTGTTTTTT CASSQGGGTSNEKLFF
TRBJ1-2 TRBV5-6 TRBD1 NA TGTGCCAGCAGCACGAGGACAGGGGGGAACTATGGCTACACCTTC CASSTRTGGNYGYTF
TRBJ2-7 TRBV12-3/TRBV12-4 NA NA TGTGCCAGCAGTCCGTCTACTCGGCAGTACTTC CASSPSTRQYF
TRBJ2-3 TRBV25-1 TRBD2 NA TGTGCCAGCAGTGAAGAACCCCGGGGGGCAGATACGCAGTATTTT CASSEEPRGADTQYF
TRBJ1-2 TRBV11-2 TRBD1 NA TGTGCCAGCAGCCCCGGACAGGGGGCTTCCTACTTC CASSPGQGASYF
TRBJ2-7 TRBV2 TRBD2 NA TGTGCCACCCGACTAGCGGGGGAGCAGTACTTC CATRLAGEQYF
TRBJ1-2 TRBV9 NA NA TGTGCCAGCAGCGTAGGAAAGGGGTCTAGCTATGGCTACACCTTC CASSVGKGSSYGYTF
TRBJ1-2 TRBV2 TRBD1 NA TGTGCCAGCACCCGGGACAGGGCAGACTATGGCTACACCTTC CASTRDRADYGYTF
TRBJ1-2 TRBV5-1 TRBD1 NA TGCGCCAGCAGCGCGGGACAGACGATAAACTATGGCTACACCTTC CASSAGQTINYGYTF
TRBJ2-3 TRBV5-6 TRBD2 once TGTGCCAGCAGCTTGGGGGCTAGCGGGAGTTTAACAGATACGCAGTATTTT CASSLGASGSLTDTQYF
TRBJ1-4 TRBV28 TRBD1 NA TGTGCCAGCGGTAACTCAGGGGGTAATGAAAAACTGTTTTTT CASGNSGGNEKLFF
TRBJ1-6 TRBV27 NA few TGTGCCAGCCAGAGACAGGTCGGCGATTCACCCCTCCACTTT CASQRQVGDSPLHF
TRBJ2-3 TRBV5-1 TRBD2 NA TGCGCCAGCAGCCCCATCGTATACAGCGGGGCAGATACGCAGTATTTT CASSPIVYSGADTQYF
TRBJ1-1 TRBV28 TRBD1 NA TGTGCCAGCAGCTATCCCCAGGGGGGGAACACTGAAGCTTTCTTT CASSYPQGGNTEAFF
TRBJ1-5 TRBV19 TRBD1 NA TGTGCCAGTAGTATGCCGGGACAGGGGGCATGGAATCAGCCCCAGCATTTT CASSMPGQGAWNQPQHF
TRBJ1-1 TRBV11-2 NA NA TGTGCCAGCAGCTTCCCGGCTAGTAGCACTGAAGCTTTCTTT CASSFPASSTEAFF
TRBJ2-1 TRBV9 TRBD2 few TGTGCCAGCAGCGTGACTAGCCAGATTGCCAATGAGCAGTTCTTC CASSVTSQIANEQFF
TRBJ2-5 TRBV9 TRBD1 NA TGTGCCAGCAGCGAGACGGCAGGGGGCGGGGTGACCCAGTACTTC CASSETAGGGVTQYF
TRBJ1-1 TRBV18 NA NA TGTGCCAGCTCCCCTAGACAGATGAACACTGAAGCTTTCTTT CASSPRQMNTEAFF
TRBJ2-1 TRBV4-3 NA NA TGCGCCAGCAGCCAAGATTGGGGAGCCGGGTATGAGCAGTTCTTC CASSQDWGAGYEQFF
TRBJ2-3 TRBV19 NA NA TGTGCCAGTAGTATAAACGAGGGAGGCCCAGATACGCAGTATTTT CASSINEGGPDTQYF
TRBJ1-1 TRBV24-1 TRBD1 NA TGTGCCACCAGTGACCGACAGGGGGGCACTGAAGCTTTCTTT CATSDRQGGTEAFF
TRBJ2-1 TRBV30 NA NA TGTGCCTGGAGTACAGACTACAATGAGCAGTTCTTC CAWSTDYNEQFF
TRBJ1-1 TRBV15 NA few TGTGCCACCAGCCGTCGGTCGCCCCGGGGCACTGAAGCTTTCTTT CATSRRSPRGTEAFF